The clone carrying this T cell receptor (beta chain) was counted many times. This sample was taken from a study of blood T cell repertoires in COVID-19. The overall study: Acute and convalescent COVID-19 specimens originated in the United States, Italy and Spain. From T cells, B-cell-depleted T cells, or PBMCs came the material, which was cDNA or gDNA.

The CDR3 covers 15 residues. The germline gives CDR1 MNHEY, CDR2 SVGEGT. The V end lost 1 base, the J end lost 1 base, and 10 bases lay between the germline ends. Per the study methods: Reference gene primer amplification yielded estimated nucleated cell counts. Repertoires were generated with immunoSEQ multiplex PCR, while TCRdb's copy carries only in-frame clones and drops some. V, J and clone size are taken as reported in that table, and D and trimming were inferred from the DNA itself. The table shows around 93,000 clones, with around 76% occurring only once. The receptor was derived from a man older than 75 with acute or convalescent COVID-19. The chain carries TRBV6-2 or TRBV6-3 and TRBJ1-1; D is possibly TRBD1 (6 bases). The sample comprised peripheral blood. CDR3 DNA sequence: TGTGCCAGCAGTTACTATACAGGGAGGAACACTGAAGCTTTCTTT. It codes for CASSYYTGRNTEAFF.